This is a list of T cell receptor beta chains from one sample in a study of OX40 agonist ivuxolimab in advanced cancers. Measured with immunoSEQ multiplex PCR; TCRdb has only the in-frame clones, and not every one. This sample has almost 85,000 clones, with roughly 89% found just once. Specimen: CD4+ or CD8+ T cells sorted from blood, collected in a trial of the OX40 agonist ivuxolimab. These receptors were taken from an adult with an advanced solid tumor such as melanoma, head and neck, liver or kidney cancer. The CDR3 runs from the conserved cysteine through the conserved F or W. The D gene is left open where the match is weak. Clone size is given for some rows only: seen once, a few or many times, or a class if the clone is expanded.

V	length	J	D	size	DNA	CDR3
TRBV30	15	TRBJ2-2	.	.	TGTGCCTGGAGTGTGGCGATAACGAACACCGGGGAGCTGTTTTTT	CAWSVAITNTGELFF
TRBV5-1	15	TRBJ2-3	TRBD1	.	TGCGCCAGCAGTCCAGGGGGCTTGAGCACAGATACGCAGTATTTT	CASSPGGLSTDTQYF
TRBV20-1	11	TRBJ2-7	.	.	TGCAGTGCTAGAGACATCTACGAGCAGTACTTC	CSARDIYEQYF
TRBV5-6	12	TRBJ1-1	.	.	TGTGCCAGCCGGGGGTACGGAGATGAAGCTTTCTTT	CASRGYGDEAFF
TRBV7-2	14	TRBJ2-3	.	.	TGTGCCAGCAGCTTGACAGGTCGCACAGATACGCAGTATTTT	CASSLTGRTDTQYF
TRBV7-9	16	TRBJ2-3	TRBD1	once	TGTGCCAGCAGCCCACCGCCGGGCAGGGGGTCAGATACGCAGTATTTT	CASSPPPGRGSDTQYF
TRBV2	12	TRBJ2-3	.	once	TGTGCCAGCAGGCCGTTGGTCCCGACGCAGTATTTT	CASRPLVPTQYF
TRBV5-1	12	TRBJ2-1	.	.	TGCGCCAGCAGCCCGCCGGCTAGTGAGCAGTTCTTC	CASSPPASEQFF
TRBV29-1	13	TRBJ1-4	TRBD1	.	TGCAGCGTTGGGGGACAGCTTAATGAAAAACTGTTTTTT	CSVGGQLNEKLFF
TRBV18	16	TRBJ2-2	TRBD1	.	TGTGCCAGCTCACCACAGAGGACAGGGGTCACCGGGGAGCTGTTTTTT	CASSPQRTGVTGELFF
TRBV6-5	13	TRBJ1-2	.	few	TGTGCCAGCAGTTCATCCCGAAGGGATGGCTACACCTTC	CASSSSRRDGYTF
TRBV7-2	14	TRBJ2-7	TRBD1	.	TGTGCCAGCAGTCGAGACAGGGGAAGATACGAGCAGTACTTC	CASSRDRGRYEQYF
TRBV10-1	13	TRBJ2-3	.	few	TGCGCCAGCAGTGGGCCTGTGTCGGATACGCAGTATTTT	CASSGPVSDTQYF
TRBV19	14	TRBJ2-3	.	.	TGTGCCAGTAAAGGGTGGATTAGCACAGATACGCAGTATTTT	CASKGWISTDTQYF
TRBV4-3	15	TRBJ2-1	TRBD2	.	TGCGCCAGCAGCCAAGAGGCGGGAGATTGGAATGAGCAGTTCTTC	CASSQEAGDWNEQFF
TRBV5-6	13	TRBJ2-5	.	.	TGTGCCAGCAGCTTGTTGGACACAAAGACCCAGTACTTC	CASSLLDTKTQYF
TRBV5-1	14	TRBJ1-2	.	.	TGCGCCAGCAGCTTGGGTGCGGCTAACTATGGCTACACCTTC	CASSLGAANYGYTF
TRBV6-5	13	TRBJ1-1	TRBD1	.	TGTGCCAGCAGAGGACAGGCGAACACTGAAGCTTTCTTT	CASRGQANTEAFF
TRBV6-1	19	TRBJ2-3	.	.	TGTGCCAGCAGTGGGACAGGGTTAGCGGGAGTAGTAAGATCAGATACGCAGTATTTT	CASSGTGLAGVVRSDTQYF
TRBV11-2	13	TRBJ1-6	.	.	TGTGCCAGCAGCTCCGCCTGGCATTCACCCCTCCACTTT	CASSSAWHSPLHF
TRBV21-1	17	TRBJ2-3	.	.	TGTGCCAGCACCCCAAAAAGTAGGGTCCCCTCCACAGATACGCAGTATTTT	CASTPKSRVPSTDTQYF
TRBV29-1	13	TRBJ2-3	TRBD1	.	TGCAGCGTCAAGGGACAGGGAAGAGATACGCAGTATTTT	CSVKGQGRDTQYF
TRBV18	12	TRBJ1-2	.	few	TGTGCCAGCTCACCCGGAGCCCGAGGCTACACCTTC	CASSPGARGYTF
TRBV2	16	TRBJ2-1	.	.	TGTGCCAGCAGTGAAGCCTTTACGGACGCAAACAATGAGCAGTTCTTC	CASSEAFTDANNEQFF
TRBV6-5	11	TRBJ2-7	.	.	TGTGCCACCGCAGGCTACGAAGCGCAGTACTTC	CATAGYEAQYF
TRBV18	13	TRBJ2-7	.	.	TGTGCCAGCTCACCCCGGGTTGAGTTCGAGCAGTACTTC	CASSPRVEFEQYF
TRBV29-1	13	TRBJ2-7	TRBD1	.	TGCAGCGTAGACGGACAGGGTAGCTACGAGCAGTACTTC	CSVDGQGSYEQYF
TRBV20-1	11	TRBJ2-7	TRBD1	.	TGCAGTGTGGGACAGCCTCCCGAGCAGTACTTC	CSVGQPPEQYF
TRBV18	12	TRBJ2-1	TRBD1	.	TGTGCCAGCTCACGTAACAGGGGCGAGCAGTTCTTC	CASSRNRGEQFF
TRBV4-3	14	TRBJ2-2	.	.	TGCGCCAGCAGCCGGGACACGATCTCCGGGGAGCTGTTTTTT	CASSRDTISGELFF
TRBV28	18	TRBJ1-1	.	.	TGTGCCAGCAGTTTATCAGGACGGTGGGGTAATGAGGACACTGAAGCTTTCTTT	CASSLSGRWGNEDTEAFF